This TCR beta chain originates from a study of T cells after yellow fever vaccination. This clonotype was picked up a small number of times. What it binds is not known. General study results and limits: When the response was secondary, it was weaker but reached its peak faster, day 5 versus 15.

TCRdb analysed the 5' RACE reads with MiXCR anew, one entry per CDR3 protein. This table has 310,000 or so distinct CDR3 sequences, approximately 3.9% appearing once. The V end was cut by 1 base, the J end by 1 base, with 7 bases between. The CDR3 is 13 amino acids. The germline CDR1 and CDR2 sequences are SQVTM and ANQGSEA. This receptor was identified in a man between 18 and 29 years old who received the YFV17D yellow fever vaccine. The gene calls are TRBV29-1 and TRBJ1-1; possible D gene TRBD1, 5 bases. The starting material was PBMCs, obtained on the day of the yellow fever booster vaccination. The CDR3 DNA reads TGCAGCGTTGAAGTCGGGGGGAACACTGAAGCTTTCTTT. Protein product: CSVEVGGNTEAFF.